The 21 T cell receptor beta chains in this list originate from one sample, sequenced in a study of cytomegalovirus exposure and HLA in healthy donors. It was with 60 Vbeta and 13 Jbeta primers that the PCR ran. Repertoires were generated with immunoSEQ multiplex PCR, while TCRdb's copy carries only in-frame clones and drops some. The table lists 130,000 or so clones, over 60% of them singletons. The sequenced material came from PBMCs. These receptors all come from a woman in her sixties or seventies in good health and CMV-seronegative.

This chain links TRBV6-1 with TRBJ2-1; TRBD2 matches 14 bases. Germline lookup yields CDR1 MNHNS and CDR2 SASEGT. The CDR3 totals 15 residues. Trimming cost V 6 bases and J 6 bases; bases outside gene matches: 4. The chain's CDR3 is CASSKTSGRANEQFF. DNA for the CDR3: TGTGCCAGCAGCAAGACTAGCGGGAGGGCCAATGAGCAGTTCTTC.

The chain links TRBV5-6 to TRBJ2-3, with 9 bases that match TRBD1. V was pared by 4 bases and J by 4 bases, with 4 bases of the junction left unmatched. The CDR3 is 14 amino acids. The V gene's germline CDR1 is SGHDT and CDR2 YYEEEE. CDR3 DNA: TGTGCCAGCAGCCGGACAGGGGAGGCAGATACGCAGTATTTT. Protein: CASSRTGEADTQYF.

The rearrangement joins TRBV5-1 to TRBJ2-7, with 8 bases lining up with TRBD2. The germline gives CDR1 SGHRS, CDR2 YFSETQ. J gave up 7 bases and V 4 bases, and 7 bases lay outside the gene matches. The CDR3 runs to 13 residues. The DNA for the CDR3 is TGCGCCAGCAGCACCCCGGGACTAGGGGAGCAGTACTTC. It codes for CASSTPGLGEQYF.

V gene TRBV18 combines with J gene TRBJ1-3; D perhaps matches TRBD1 (6 bases). This CDR3 is 15 amino acids long. CDR1 and CDR2 from the germline V gene are KGHSH and LQKENI. V gave up 5 bases and J gave up 0 bases, with 11 bases separating them. The CDR3 DNA reads TGTGCCAGCTCAGTAACAGGGCTCTCTGGAAACACCATATATTTT. This encodes CASSVTGLSGNTIYF.

This clone was detected a few times. The J gene is TRBJ1-5, the V gene TRBV19, with a weak D call TRBD1 (5 bases). The CDR3 extends over 15 amino acids. The germline gives CDR1 LNHDA, CDR2 SQIVND (reference sequence). V was pared by 3 bases and J by 2 bases, with 11 bases between. The CDR3 loop reads CASSIGGWGNQPQHF. In DNA form, the CDR3 reads TGTGCCAGTAGTATCGGGGGGTGGGGCAATCAGCCCCAGCATTTT.

The chain combines TRBV7-6 with TRBJ1-6; D gene ambiguous. The CDR3 consists of 15 residues. Trimming took 5 bases from V and 3 from J, leaving 11 bases between them. Germline-derived CDR1 and CDR2 are SGHVS and FNYEAQ. CDR3 amino acids: CASSLGRDYNSPLHF. The CDR3 region has the DNA TGTGCCAGCAGCCTCGGACGGGACTATAATTCACCCCTCCACTTT.

The chain combines TRBV6-1 with TRBJ2-2; 10 bases are shared with TRBD2. Looked up from germline, CDR1 is MNHNS and CDR2 is SASEGT. The CDR3 runs 15 residues. Losses at the gene ends were 6 bases for V and 4 bases for J; bases not matched to a gene: 5. The CDR3 DNA reads as TGTGCCAGCAGGCGGGGACTAGCGAGCACCGGGGAGCTGTTTTTT. Protein: CASRRGLASTGELFF.

V usage is TRBV6-1 and J usage is TRBJ2-2, with a weak D call TRBD2 (5 bases). Germline values: CDR1 MNHNS, CDR2 SASEGT. The length of the CDR3 is 12 residues. The V end lost 5 bases, the J end lost 5 bases, and 6 bases lay between the germline ends. The CDR3 DNA follows: TGTGCCAGCAGTCGCGGGACCGGGGAGCTGTTTTTT. This translates into CASSRGTGELFF.

This clone was observed once. The chain couples TRBV30 to TRBJ1-1; no clear D. V was pared by 8 bases and J by 0 bases, with 7 bases between. Germline assignment: CDR1 GTSNPN and CDR2 SVGIG (reference sequence). The CDR3 has 11 residues. CDR3 sequence (DNA): TGTGCCCACGGGATGAACACTGAAGCTTTCTTT. It specifies CAHGMNTEAFF.

This clone was observed a few times. V usage is TRBV5-1 and J usage is TRBJ1-4; weak D call: TRBD1 (5 bases). The germline V and J ends were trimmed by 0 bases and 6 bases, with 12 bases remaining between them. Germline CDR1 and CDR2: SGHRS and YFSETQ. The CDR3 length is 15 residues. The CDR3 sequence is CASSLESGRDEKLFF. Here the CDR3 DNA reads TGCGCCAGCAGCTTGGAGTCAGGGCGAGATGAAAAACTGTTTTTT. Filled out from reference TRBV5-1 and TRBJ1-4, the complete variable domain reads KAGVTQTPRYLIKTRGQQVTLSCSPISGHRSVSWYQQTPGQGLQFLFEYFSETQRNKGNFPGRFSGRQFSNSRSEMNVSTLELGDSALYLCASSLESGRDEKLFFGSGTQLSVL.

The chain links TRBV5-6 to TRBJ1-2, with a weak D call TRBD1 (6 bases). The CDR3 extends over 13 amino acids. The germline CDR1 and CDR2 sequences are SGHDT and YYEEEE. Trimming removed 2 bases at V and 5 bases at J, with 10 bases between. The CDR3 sequence is CASSFSQGYGYTF. CDR3 bases: TGTGCCAGCAGCTTTTCCCAGGGGTATGGCTACACCTTC.

This rearrangement joins TRBV7-6 to TRBJ2-2, with D possibly being TRBD1 (6 bases). The ends were cut back, 2 bases at V and 0 bases at J, with 10 bases in the middle. CDR1 and CDR2 (germline): SGHVS, FNYEAQ. The CDR3 contains 16 residues. For the CDR3, the DNA is TGTGCCAGCAGCTTACGGCAGGGGTCGAACACCGGGGAGCTGTTTTTT. Residues: CASSLRQGSNTGELFF.

The V and J genes are TRBV6-5 and TRBJ1-2; D perhaps matches TRBD1 (6 bases). CDR3 size: 12 residues. V dropped 8 bases and J dropped 5 bases, with 12 bases sitting between them. Germline V gives CDR1 MNHEY, CDR2 SVGAGI. CDR3: CASGPRGYGYTF. DNA for the CDR3: TGTGCCAGCGGACCCAGGGGTTATGGCTACACCTTC.

The chain employs TRBV21-1 and TRBJ2-6; no check of the table's D call, TRBD1, against the DNA was made. TRBV21-1 is a known pseudogene. The CDR3 length is 16 residues. CDR3 sequence: CASSAQGRCGANVLTF. CDR3 DNA sequence: TGTGCCAGCAGCGCACAGGGACGTTGTGGGGCCAACGTCCTGACTTTC.

The J gene is TRBJ2-3, the V gene TRBV27, with 9 bases aligning to TRBD2. CDR1 MNHEY and CDR2 SMNVEV come from the germline V gene (reference sequence). J gave up 3 bases and V 3 bases, and 4 bases lay outside the gene matches. CDR3 size: 15 residues. CDR3 DNA sequence: TGTGCCAGCAGTTTCCAGCGGGGGGTTACAGATACGCAGTATTTT. It specifies CASSFQRGVTDTQYF.

V and J are TRBV7-8 and TRBJ1-3; D is uncertain. The CDR3 extends over 14 amino acids. The germline CDR1 and CDR2 sequences are SGHVS and FQNEAQ. The V and J ends lost 2 bases and 7 bases respectively, with 12 bases between them. CDR3 protein: CASSLLTEGNTIYF. The CDR3, as DNA: TGTGCCAGCAGCTTACTTACGGAGGGTAACACCATATATTTT. Supplemented by reference TRBV7-8 and TRBJ1-3, the full variable domain reads GAGVSQSPRYKVAKRGQDVALRCDPISGHVSLFWYQQALGQGPEFLTYFQNEAQLDKSGLPSDRFFAERPEGSVSTLKIQRTQQEDSAVYLCASSLLTEGNTIYFGEGSWLTVV.

This clone has only one observation. CDR3 DNA: TGCAGTGTCGGAGATGAAGCTTTCTTT. Residues: CSVGDEAFF. The J gene is TRBJ1-1, the V gene TRBV20-1; D is uncertain. The CDR3 length is 9 residues. V lost 7 bases, J lost 7 bases, and 7 bases lay in between. CDR1 is DFQATT, CDR2 SNEGSKA, per germline (reference sequence).

This clone turned up a few times. The chain employs TRBV28 and TRBJ2-7; 8 positions agree with TRBD1. Germline V gives CDR1 MDHEN, CDR2 SYDVKM. The junction had 7 bases not matched to a gene; V was cut back by 3 bases and J by 6 bases. CDR3 length: 14 residues. The CDR3 loop is CASSFGQGIIEQYF. DNA for the CDR3: TGTGCCAGCAGTTTTGGACAGGGTATCATCGAGCAGTACTTC.

This clone has a single count. The chain recombines TRBV7-6 with TRBJ2-7; 10 bases are a match to TRBD2. Per the germline V gene, CDR1 is SGHVS and CDR2 is FNYEAQ. This CDR3 contains 16 residues. The V gene end was trimmed by 2 bases and the J gene end by 3 bases; junction bases not matched to a gene: 7. This CDR3 is CASSLNRIAGGYEQYF. The CDR3 DNA reads TGTGCCAGCAGCTTAAACCGAATAGCGGGAGGCTACGAGCAGTACTTC.

V gene TRBV19 combines with J gene TRBJ1-1; 8 bases align to TRBD1. This CDR3 is 17 amino acids long. The germline CDR1 and CDR2 sequences are LNHDA and SQIVND (reference sequence). The V gene end was trimmed by 3 bases and the J gene end by 0 bases; junction bases not matched to a gene: 9. CDR3 nucleotides: TGTGCCAGTAGTATTCCCCTGACAGGGGTAATGAACACTGAAGCTTTCTTT. It specifies CASSIPLTGVMNTEAFF.

The J gene is TRBJ2-1, the V gene TRBV30, with 7 bases identical to TRBD1. V was pared by 1 base and J by 3 bases, with 0 bases of the junction left unmatched. The V gene's germline CDR1 is GTSNPN and CDR2 SVGIG (reference sequence). This CDR3 is built from 13 residues. CDR3 region: CAWSGDSYNEQFF. CDR3 DNA sequence: TGTGCCTGGAGTGGGGACAGCTACAATGAGCAGTTCTTC.